The sequence of this TCR beta chain was determined in a study of shared clonotypes between healthy human individuals. The CDR3 is 15 residues long. CDR1 is PRHDT and CDR2 is FYEKMQ in the germline V gene (reference sequence). When replicate PCRs were run on sorted subsets, they used around 200 ng DNA, some 29,000 T cell genomes. The assay was immunoSEQ multiplex PCR, and TCRdb's table has in-frame clones only and misses some. The sample lists under 150,000 clones; around 71% were seen once. To make CD8 memory, CD45RO+ cells were put together with CCR7-negative CD45RA+ TemRA cells. This TCR derives from a young woman in good health. J is TRBJ2-5 and V is TRBV13, with D possibly being TRBD1 or TRBD2 (5 bases each). The end of the DNA is better explained by TRBJ2-7, so the J call may be wrong. Sequenced material: memory CD8+ T cells sorted from blood. Subset in this sample: CD45RO+ cells pooled with CCR7-negative TemRA cells. CDR3 sequence reads: CASSLEGTESYEQYF. The CDR3 DNA is TGTGCCAGCAGCTTAGAAGGGACGGAGTCCTACGAGCAGTACTTC.